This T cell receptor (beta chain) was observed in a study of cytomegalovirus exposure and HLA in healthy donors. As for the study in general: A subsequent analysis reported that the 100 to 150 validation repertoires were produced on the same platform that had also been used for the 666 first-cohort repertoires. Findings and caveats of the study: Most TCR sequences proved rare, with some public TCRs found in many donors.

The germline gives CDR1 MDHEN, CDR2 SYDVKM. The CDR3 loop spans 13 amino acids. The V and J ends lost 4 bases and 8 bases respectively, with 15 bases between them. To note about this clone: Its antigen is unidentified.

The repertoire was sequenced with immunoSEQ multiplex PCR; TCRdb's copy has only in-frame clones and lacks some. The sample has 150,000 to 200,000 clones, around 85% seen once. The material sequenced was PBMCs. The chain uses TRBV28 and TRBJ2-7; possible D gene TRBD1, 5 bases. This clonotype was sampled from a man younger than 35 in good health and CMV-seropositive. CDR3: CASSSDSGRKQYF. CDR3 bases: TGTGCCAGCAGTTCAGACAGTGGGCGTAAGCAGTACTTC.